This TCR beta chain was sequenced for a study of OX40 agonist ivuxolimab in advanced cancers. Findings of the study overall: Not determined was the antigen specificity of the expanded peripheral T cells.

The length of the CDR3 is 14 residues. Per germline, CDR1 SGHDT and CDR2 YYEEEE. The ends were cut back, 4 bases at V and 5 bases at J, with 12 bases in the middle. Measured with immunoSEQ multiplex PCR; TCRdb has only the in-frame clones, and not every one. Of about 100,000 clones in the sample, 91% were seen once. Comment on this clone: The antigen remains unidentified.

The clonotype comes from an adult with an advanced solid tumor such as melanoma, head and neck, liver or kidney cancer. Sequenced here: CD4+ or CD8+ T cells sorted from blood, sampled in a trial of the OX40 agonist ivuxolimab. This sequence joins TRBV5-6 and TRBJ2-2; D remains ambiguous. The CDR3 sequence: CASSPLRWTGELFF. The CDR3 nucleotides are TGTGCCAGCAGCCCCCTTCGGTGGACCGGGGAGCTGTTTTTT.